This T cell receptor (beta chain) was sequenced in a study of beta chain features in type 1 diabetes. Since all of the isolated RNA was reverse transcribed, expressed TCRB transcripts were what got sequenced. Method: immunoSEQ multiplex PCR; TCRdb's copy keeps in-frame clones and lacks some. The data contain about 130,000 clones, 7% to 10% of them singletons. As concerns this clone: Its specificity is unknown.

Study-wide points: Fewer junction insertions and more nucleotide deletions appeared in type 1 diabetes patients. Shorter TCRB CDR3s, moderately but significantly so, were found in Type 1 diabetes patients in all four CD4+ subsets. Shorter templates might be favored by PCR, equally in patients and controls.

Germline lookup yields CDR1 SGHRS and CDR2 YFSETQ. Trimming took off 6 bases at V and 2 bases at J, with 15 bases between the two ends. This CDR3 region has 15 residues. The sequence came from a young man in good health. The sample was central memory CD4+ T cells from blood. The chain uses TRBV5-1 and TRBJ2-1; tentative D call: TRBD2 (6 bases). The CDR3 DNA follows: TGCGCCAGCATGGAGGGCCAGTCAGCCTACAATGAGCAGTTCTTC. Protein sequence: CASMEGQSAYNEQFF.